Below, one T cell receptor (beta chain) is given with its context. Its antigen is still unknown. Base qualities are not at hand, and no much larger clone is one base apart. This specimen comes from a study of sequential checkpoint blockade in melanoma (dated by TCRdb to between 2018 and 2020). Regarding the research as a whole: Using 1:1 randomization, the trial assigned patients either to first-line nivolumab followed by ipilimumab (arm A) or to ipilimumab followed by nivolumab (arm B). Maintenance nivolumab came after both trial sequences. Broader findings and caveats from the paper: Larger, independent patient cohorts are needed to validate the response-prediction model that combines TCR metrics and mutation burden.

The treatment or condition label here, explained by the study, means: randomized to nivolumab then ipilimumab (arm A) or the reverse (arm B). No trial patient had received prior DNA-damaging chemotherapy. On a FACS Aria II flow cytometer, live CD3+CD8+ cells that were negative for CD19 and CD56 were sorted from thawed PBMCs. Samples were obtained from patients with melanoma enrolled in CheckMate 064, a randomized, open-label phase II trial of sequential checkpoint blockade. Peripheral blood mononuclear cells were obtained through leukapheresis, purified using Ficoll-Paque, and frozen in human serum containing roughly 10% DMSO. Right after sorting, the blood CD3+CD8+ cells were verified to be >95% pure, and DNA extraction followed. TCRbeta CDR3 regions were immunosequenced from genomic DNA with the immunoSEQ Assay. Before high-throughput sequencing, the genomic DNA was amplified using bias-controlled multiplex PCR. The original methods were these. To quantify the absolute abundance of each unique TCRbeta CDR3 region, the sequences were collapsed and filtered. Clonality was defined as 1 minus Pielou's evenness and was calculated using productive rearrangements only. Clones with significantly greater frequencies in on-treatment versus baseline samples were identified using a previously published method. The table was pulled from immuneACCESS by TCRdb, which kept in-frame rearrangements only. Such tables lose some clones; where checked, under half of the loss comes from unresolved V genes, and the rest has no known cause. V and J calls plus clone size are reproduced from that table; the DNA served to infer D and trimming. The sample table contains about 17,000 clones; only one count was recorded for 65% to 80% of them. Jointly, the top ten make up 20% to 25% of the sample.

In the germline V gene, CDR1 corresponds to SGHVS and CDR2 to FQNEAQ. Including cysteine and phenylalanine, the CDR3 has 14 amino acids. Just the 42-base CDR3 DNA is kept, in frame starting at base 1. The V end loses 1 base and the J end loses 8 bases, and a stretch of 12 bases separates them. The source material was CD8+ T cells sorted from blood (inferred from file names), sampled from a patient given nivolumab and ipilimumab in sequence. The rearranged chain carries TRBV7-8 and TRBJ2-1; TRBD2 is perhaps the D gene, given 5 matching bases. This clonotype was obtained from a human donor with melanoma. The nucleotides read TGTGCCAGCAGCTTAGGGAGGCTAGTCGATGAGCAGTTCTTC. Its coded protein is CASSLGRLVDEQFF.